This T cell receptor (beta chain) was sequenced for a study of vaccination effects on CD4 cells after COVID-19. Study details: Post-vaccine draws lagged the second dose by a median of 72 days. Study observations and caveats: Long after vaccination, the clones induced by infection and by vaccine shrank markedly in size.

Comment on this clone: What it recognizes is unknown.

There are 18 residues in the CDR3. Per the germline V gene, CDR1 is MNHEY and CDR2 is SMNVEV (reference sequence). J was trimmed by 4 bases and V by 0 bases; bases with no gene match: 11. Clones were sequenced by immunoSEQ multiplex PCR, and TCRdb holds only the in-frame ones, with some missing. The sample carries approximately 25,000 clones, roughly three quarters recorded once. Under the ViraFEST assay, PBMC were stimulated with viral peptide pools so that antigen-specific CD4+ T cells expanded. Sequencing was performed afterwards. Having been cultured for around ten days, the cells underwent CD4+ T cell isolation. Two-dose BNT162b2 or mRNA-1273 vaccination was given to participants. Recipients of the vaccine had no prior SARS-CoV-2 infection and negative nucleocapsid antibodies. Each culture well received under 2.5 million PBMC. These cells were then cultured in IMDM with 9 to 10 IU/ml IL-2 and around 10 ug/ml peptides.

The sample was CD4+ T cells from PBMCs cultured with SARS-CoV-2 spike peptides, taken after COVID-19 vaccination. The sequence was collected from a human donor who received a COVID-19 vaccine. The gene calls are TRBV27 and TRBJ2-1, with TRBD2 identical over 8 bases. The CDR3 is CASSLSRTSPTGYNEQFF. In DNA, the CDR3 is TGTGCCAGCAGTTTATCCCGGACTAGCCCGACGGGTTACAATGAGCAGTTCTTC.